At least ten counts were recorded for the clone carrying this T cell receptor beta chain. What it recognizes is unknown. TCRdb re-called the 5' RACE reads with MiXCR, one entry per CDR3 protein. The sample contains approximately 100,000 distinct CDR3 sequences, around 24% of which appear only once. V lost 2 bases and J 6 bases, leaving 5 bases between the germline ends. Per germline, CDR1 SEHNR and CDR2 FQNEAQ (reference sequence). The CDR3 length is 12 residues. These data come from a study of CD8 T cells in ankylosing spondylitis. General study results and limits: Clones linked with disease were CD8+ and fairly uncommon in the peripheral blood.

V is TRBV7-9 and J is TRBJ1-5; D is unresolved. This sequence was found in a male donor with ankylosing spondylitis. Material for sequencing was synovial fluid, either unsorted or a sorted T cell fraction (not recorded which). This CDR3 is CASSLLSQPQHF. Written as DNA, the CDR3 is TGTGCCAGCAGCTTACTTAGTCAGCCCCAGCATTTT.